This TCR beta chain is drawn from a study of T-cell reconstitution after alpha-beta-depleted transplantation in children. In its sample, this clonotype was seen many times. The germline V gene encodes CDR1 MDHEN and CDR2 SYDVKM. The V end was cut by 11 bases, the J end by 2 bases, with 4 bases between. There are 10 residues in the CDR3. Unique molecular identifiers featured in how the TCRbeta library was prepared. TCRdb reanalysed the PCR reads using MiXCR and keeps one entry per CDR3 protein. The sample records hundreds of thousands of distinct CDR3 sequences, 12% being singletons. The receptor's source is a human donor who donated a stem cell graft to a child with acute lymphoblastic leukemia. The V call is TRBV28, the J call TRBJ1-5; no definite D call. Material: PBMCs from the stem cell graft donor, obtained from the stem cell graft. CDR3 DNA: TGTGCCGGCGGCAATCAGCCCCAGCATTTT. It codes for CAGGNQPQHF.